This is a list of T cell receptor beta chains from one sample in a study of regulatory T cells in long-lasting Graves disease. TCRdb reprocessed the multiplex PCR reads with MiXCR, giving one entry per CDR3 protein. The repertoire holds a few hundred thousand distinct CDR3 sequences, with roughly 15% as singletons. A further study also used this sample, focusing on T cells in Graves' hyperthyroidism and ophthalmopathy.

Sequences were derived from peripheral blood mononuclear cells (PBMCs), sampled at new diagnosis, from a patient treated with antithyroid drugs. Receptors were obtained from a woman in her 50s with Graves disease. Each CDR3 is given with its conserved first and last residue. The D gene is left open where the match is weak. Some rows have no size entry. The others give once, few or many, or a class for an expanded clone.

V gene,J gene,clone size,D gene,CDR3 DNA,CDR3 protein
TRBV29-1,TRBJ2-4,few,TRBD1,TGCAGCGTAAGGGACAGGCAAACCGCCAAAAACATTCAGTACTTC,CSVRDRQTAKNIQYF
TRBV5-1,TRBJ1-1,many,TRBD1,TGCGCCAGCAGCTTCCGGACAGGGGGCATCGACACTGAAGCTTTCTTT,CASSFRTGGIDTEAFF
TRBV2,TRBJ1-1,many,-,TGTGCCAGCTCCGTGGATATGAACACTGAAGCTTTCTTT,CASSVDMNTEAFF
TRBV6-5,TRBJ2-7,-,-,TGTGCCAGCAGTTACCAGGAGGGCGAGAGATACGAGCAGTACTTC,CASSYQEGERYEQYF
TRBV6-1,TRBJ1-4,many,TRBD1,TGTGCCAGCAGTCGAAGCTCAGGGGGGATAGGAACTAATGAAAAACTGTTTTTT,CASSRSSGGIGTNEKLFF
TRBV7-9,TRBJ2-5,many,TRBD2,TGTGCCAGCAGCTTAGCAGTTCTAGCGGGAGGAGGAGAGACCCAGTACTTC,CASSLAVLAGGGETQYF
TRBV29-1,TRBJ1-1,few,-,TGCAGCGTTAACTTAGGGGCCGCTGAAGCTTTCTTT,CSVNLGAAEAFF
TRBV20-1,TRBJ2-5,few,-,TGCAGTGGCAGGACTGGCTGGGAGACCCAGTACTTC,CSGRTGWETQYF
TRBV28,TRBJ2-7,many,TRBD2,TGTGCCAGCAGGGGGACTAGCTCCTACGAGCAGTACTTC,CASRGTSSYEQYF
TRBV9,TRBJ2-3,few,TRBD2,TGTGCCAGCAGCGTGACTAGCGGGAGCCCAGATACGCAGTATTTT,CASSVTSGSPDTQYF
TRBV14,TRBJ2-5,few,-,TGTGCCAGCAGCCAAGTCCGGGGCGGGATGGCGACCCAGTACTTC,CASSQVRGGMATQYF
TRBV2,TRBJ1-6,-,TRBD1,TGTGCCAGCAGCCGAGATGGCCAGGGGGTAGGTTCACCCCTCCACTTT,CASSRDGQGVGSPLHF
TRBV29-1,TRBJ2-5,-,-,TGCAGCGTTGAAGATCGGGGCGACCAAGAGACCCAGTACTTC,CSVEDRGDQETQYF
TRBV7-2,TRBJ2-7,-,-,TGTGCCAGCTCTAAGGGGGATTCGAACGAGCAGTACTTC,CASSKGDSNEQYF
TRBV7-8,TRBJ2-6,many,TRBD2,TGTGCCAGCAGCTACCTAGCGGGAGGATCTGGGGCCAACGTCCTGACTTTC,CASSYLAGGSGANVLTF
TRBV27,TRBJ2-7,many,-,TGTGCCAGCAGTTTCACGACTGGGCCTCGCGAGCAGTACTTC,CASSFTTGPREQYF
TRBV28,TRBJ1-2,-,-,TGTGCCAGCAGGGAGCAGGGGTTTGACTTTGGCTACACCTTC,CASREQGFDFGYTF
TRBV19,TRBJ2-1,-,-,TGTGCCAGTAGTATAACCCTAGAATACAATGAGCAGTTCTTC,CASSITLEYNEQFF
TRBV20-1,TRBJ2-7,few,-,TGCAGTGCTATAGGGGAGTCCGCCGAGCAGTACTTC,CSAIGESAEQYF
TRBV4-1,TRBJ2-7,few,TRBD2,TGCGCCAGCAGCCAGCCGGGACTAGCAAACTCCTACGAGCAGTACTTC,CASSQPGLANSYEQYF
TRBV10-1,TRBJ2-6,-,TRBD1,TGCGCCAGCAGTTGGACAGGGCCCAACGTCCTGACTTTC,CASSWTGPNVLTF
TRBV7-9,TRBJ2-7,many,TRBD1,TGTGCCAGCAGCTTCGGCGACAGGGAATTCTACGAGCAGTACTTC,CASSFGDREFYEQYF
TRBV14,TRBJ1-3,few,-,TGTGCCAGCAGCCGGGGACATCGTGGAAACACCATATATTTT,CASSRGHRGNTIYF
TRBV10-3,TRBJ2-7,-,-,TGTGCCATCAGTGCCCTCAGGGGTGCGAACTACGAGCAGTACTTC,CAISALRGANYEQYF
TRBV5-5,TRBJ1-5,few,-,TGTGCCAGCAGCTCCGACGGTCGGGCAGGGAACAATCAGCCCCAGCATTTT,CASSSDGRAGNNQPQHF
TRBV28,TRBJ2-6,-,-,TGTGCCAGCAGTTTGCCTGAGGGATCTGGGGCCAACGTCCTGACTTTC,CASSLPEGSGANVLTF
TRBV9,TRBJ2-5,many,TRBD1,TGTGCCAGCAGCGACAAGGGACAGTTCCAAGAGACCCAGTACTTC,CASSDKGQFQETQYF
TRBV30,TRBJ1-2,many,TRBD1,TGTGCCTGGACTCCCGGGACAGGCCGGATCTATGGCTACACCTTC,CAWTPGTGRIYGYTF
TRBV19,TRBJ2-7,few,-,TGTGCCAGTAGTATAGAACAGGCCTCCGAGCAGTACTTC,CASSIEQASEQYF
TRBV24-1,TRBJ2-1,few,TRBD2,TGTGCCACCAGTGACACGGGACTAGGGGAGAATGAGCAGTTCTTC,CATSDTGLGENEQFF
TRBV3-1,TRBJ2-3,many,-,TGTGCCAGCAGCCAAGCCCTGGGACCAGAGGATACGCAGTATTTT,CASSQALGPEDTQYF
TRBV5-1,TRBJ2-6,-,TRBD1,TGCGCCAGCAGCTTGGAGACGGGACAGCGCCACTCTGGGGCCAACGTCCTGACTTTC,CASSLETGQRHSGANVLTF
TRBV20-1,TRBJ2-5,few,-,TGCAGTGCTAAGGGGGCGCCTAGCGGGCTTAAAGGAGAGACCCAGTACTTC,CSAKGAPSGLKGETQYF
TRBV12-3/TRBV12-4,TRBJ2-3,many,TRBD2,TGTGCCAGCAGTTCCCTAGCGGGGACAATCACAGATACGCAGTATTTT,CASSSLAGTITDTQYF
TRBV3-1,TRBJ2-7,many,-,TGTGCCAGCAGCCAAGGGTGGGTGGCTTCCTACGAGCAGTACTTC,CASSQGWVASYEQYF
TRBV28,TRBJ2-1,many,-,TGTGCCACCCGACAGAGCTCCTACAATGAGCAGTTCTTC,CATRQSSYNEQFF
TRBV6-1,TRBJ2-5,-,TRBD1,TGTGCCAGCAGCGCGCCGGGACAGGGTGGCGAGACCCAGTACTTC,CASSAPGQGGETQYF
TRBV2,TRBJ1-3,few,-,TGTGCCAGCAGTGTTACGAGGTACTCTGGAAACACCATATATTTT,CASSVTRYSGNTIYF
TRBV20-1,TRBJ2-7,-,-,TGCAGTGCTCCCAGCCGGGAGCGATACGAGCAGTACTTC,CSAPSRERYEQYF
TRBV7-9,TRBJ2-5,many,-,TGTGCCAGCAGCCGAATAGGACTACAAGAGACCCAGTACTTC,CASSRIGLQETQYF
TRBV29-1,TRBJ2-1,many,TRBD2,TGCAGCGTGAGACTAGCGGGACACAATGAGCAGTTCTTC,CSVRLAGHNEQFF
TRBV6-6,TRBJ2-3,few,TRBD1,TGTGCCAGCAGTTACTCGAGCTGGGGACAGGGTGTGAATACGCAGTATTTT,CASSYSSWGQGVNTQYF
TRBV7-3,TRBJ2-5,few,-,TGTGCCAGCAGCTTAAATCCTTCGGAGACCCAGTACTTC,CASSLNPSETQYF
TRBV12-3/TRBV12-4,TRBJ2-1,few,-,TGTGCCAGCAGTTCACTAGCCTGGGAGCAGTTCTTC,CASSSLAWEQFF
TRBV7-9,TRBJ2-2,few,TRBD2,TGTGCCAGCAGCTTAGGTTTCCGCGGGAGGGCCACCGGGGAGCTGTTTTTT,CASSLGFRGRATGELFF
TRBV27,TRBJ2-1,few,-,TGTGCCAGCAGTTTCACCGACAGCAACAATGAGCAGTTCTTC,CASSFTDSNNEQFF
TRBV27,TRBJ2-3,few,TRBD2,TGTGCCAGCAGTTTATCGGTCTCGGGACTACCCACAGATACGCAGTATTTT,CASSLSVSGLPTDTQYF
TRBV7-3,TRBJ2-5,-,TRBD1,TGTGCCAGCAGCTTAAGGACAGGGGATCCCCCAGAGACCCAGTACTTC,CASSLRTGDPPETQYF
TRBV12-3/TRBV12-4,TRBJ2-4,many,TRBD2,TGTGCCAGCAGTTCCCCGGGACTAGCGGGAGGACTAGCCAAAAACATTCAGTACTTC,CASSSPGLAGGLAKNIQYF
TRBV24-1,TRBJ2-7,many,-,TGTGCCACCAGTGATTTGGGCGGAAAAACCTACGAGCAGTACTTC,CATSDLGGKTYEQYF
TRBV11-3,TRBJ2-5,few,-,TGTGCCAGCAGTAAGAGTCTCCAAGAGACCCAGTACTTC,CASSKSLQETQYF
TRBV7-9,TRBJ2-7,-,TRBD1,TGTGCCAGCAGCTGGGGACAGGGAGGCTACGAGCAGTACTTC,CASSWGQGGYEQYF
TRBV6-1,TRBJ2-7,many,TRBD1,TGTGCCAGCAGGGTCGGGACAGGGCTTCACTACGAGCAGTACTTC,CASRVGTGLHYEQYF
TRBV5-1,TRBJ2-2,many,-,TGCGCCAGCAGCTTGGGACAGGAGAACACCGGGGAGCTGTTTTTT,CASSLGQENTGELFF
TRBV7-8,TRBJ2-1,many,-,TGTGCCAGCAGCTTATTTCGGGAGCTCTACAATGAGCAGTTCTTC,CASSLFRELYNEQFF
TRBV29-1,TRBJ2-7,few,TRBD2,TGCAGCGTTATCGGGACTAGGCACGAGCAGTACTTC,CSVIGTRHEQYF